This TCR beta chain was observed in a study of T cell changes during pregnancy in multiple sclerosis. The CDR3 runs 16 residues. J gave up 3 bases and V 4 bases, and 9 bases lay outside the gene matches. Per germline, CDR1 SGHRS and CDR2 YFSETQ. TCRdb's table, derived via immunoSEQ multiplex PCR, lists solely in-frame clones and lacks some. This sample has 85,000 to 100,000 clones, with about 92% found just once. The genes are TRBV5-1 and TRBJ2-7, with 11 nucleotides matching TRBD2. The sequence was collected from a female donor with multiple sclerosis, enrolled in a pregnancy study. The sequenced sample was peripheral blood, obtained in the first trimester of pregnancy. CDR3 coding DNA: TGCGCCAGCAGCCCACAACTAGCGGGAGACCTCTACGAGCAGTACTTC. Translation: CASSPQLAGDLYEQYF.